Listed here is a single T cell receptor (beta chain). No cognate antigen has been identified for it. The sample comes from a study of monozygotic twins with inflammatory bowel disease (dated by TCRdb to about 2019). Broadly, across the study: A total of some 30 monozygotic twin pairs were included in the full study, comprising nine German pairs (four IBD-concordant, five IBD-discordant) and 19 IBD-discordant Danish pairs. The search for disease-associated traits relied mainly on comparing IBD patients with their genetically identical healthy co-twins within discordant pairs. Each individual had, on average, about 151 000 unique TCRalpha sequences and 181 000 unique TCRbeta sequences available for analysis.

From each donor, a roughly 2.5 ml peripheral blood sample was drawn into PAXgene tubes and stored at -80 degrees C. Total RNA was isolated from whole blood with the PAXgene blood miRNA kit on an automated QIAcube, without T cell sorting. Peripheral blood from monozygotic twin pairs, either concordant or discordant for inflammatory bowel disease, underwent deep TCRalpha and TCRbeta repertoire profiling that used unique molecular barcoding. For every twin pair, smoking habits were documented, and each individual was categorised as a current, former or never smoker. The method behind the library was 5' RACE. For each TCR library, about 4,000 ng of total RNA was used. cDNA was synthesized with SMARTScribe reverse transcriptase in eight separate reactions per sample. During cDNA synthesis, unique molecular identifiers containing a 6-nucleotide sample barcode were introduced by template switching. TCRalpha and TCRbeta cDNA was amplified in two nested PCRs of 16 and 9 cycles, and bead purification was carried out after each PCR. Before amplification, cDNA was treated with uracil DNA-glycosylase and purified using the QIAquick PCR purification kit. In the second PCR, Illumina TruSeq-compatible adapters and sample-specific barcodes were added. Library quality and concentration were assessed using TapeStation and Qubit, and about 5.2 ng of each library was pooled. Pooled libraries were sequenced on an Illumina HiSeq2500 single-index Rapid Run with 2 x 100 bp reads and custom sequencing primers. The authors processed their data as follows. MiGEC version 1.2.6 was used for UMI-based consensus assembly, which corrected PCR and sequencing errors. MiXCR version 2.1.1 was used for V(D)J alignment, clonotype assembly and CDR3 extraction. To normalise gene usage, clonotype sharing and MAIT/NKT TCR abundance, the top 1000, 10 000 and 20 000 clonotypes in each sample were analysed. Diversity was computed as the inverse Simpson index with the vegan R package after downsampling to 27 000 UMIs. Paired Mann-Whitney U tests were applied to discordant twin pairs, with Benjamini-Hochberg correction for multiple testing. With the reads reprocessed by TCRdb, a single entry stands for each CDR3 protein sequence and no DNA is reported. TCRdb, not the authors, supplied the V and J calls. The sample table gives around 400,000 distinct CDR3 sequences. The ten largest make up roughly 2.5% of the sample.

Points the paper makes about the study in general: Compared with healthy twins, IBD patients had fewer clonotypes in common with other individuals, a difference most pronounced in patients showing signs of disease activity. The results gave no support for a single strong signal or clonotype linked to IBD. Background noise and inter-individual variability may have been introduced into the repertoires by the differing immunosuppressive treatments among patients. The analysis was unable to tell different T cell subtypes apart. Measured by the inverse Simpson index, TCRbeta repertoire diversity was lower in IBD patients than in their healthy co-twins. Repertoire similarity did not differ between concordant and discordant twins, possibly due to limited statistical power.

The CDR3 numbers 16 residues from cysteine through phenylalanine. No DNA has been recorded. The germline V gene specifies SGHTA as CDR1 and FQGNSA as CDR2. Material: blood. The clonotype comes from a human donor with ulcerative colitis or Crohn's disease, or a healthy co-twin of an affected twin (not recorded which). The chain is made from TRBV7-2 and TRBJ1-5. This receptor carries the CDR3 CASSLVVGHSNQPQHF.